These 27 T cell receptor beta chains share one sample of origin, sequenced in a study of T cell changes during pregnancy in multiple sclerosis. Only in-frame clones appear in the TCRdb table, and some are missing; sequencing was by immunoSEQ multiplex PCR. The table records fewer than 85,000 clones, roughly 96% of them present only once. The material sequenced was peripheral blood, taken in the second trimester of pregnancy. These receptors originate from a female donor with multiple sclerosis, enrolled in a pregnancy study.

The CDR3 DNA is TGTGCCAGTAGTGCCCGGCCTAGAAAATATAGCAATCAGCCCCAGCATTTT. This sequence encodes CASSARPRKYSNQPQHF. The chain joins TRBV19 to TRBJ1-5; D is undetermined. The CDR3 spans 17 residues. Germline V gene sequence: CDR1 LNHDA, CDR2 SQIVND (reference sequence). V lost 5 bases and J lost 0, with 17 bases in between.

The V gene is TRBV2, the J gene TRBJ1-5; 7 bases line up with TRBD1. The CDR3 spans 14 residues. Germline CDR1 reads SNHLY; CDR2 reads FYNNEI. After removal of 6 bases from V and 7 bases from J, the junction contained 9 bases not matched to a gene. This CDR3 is CASSEQGINQPQHF. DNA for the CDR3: TGTGCCAGCAGCGAACAGGGGATCAACCAGCCCCAGCATTTT.

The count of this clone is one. The CDR3 here is CASSSSTGGNGELFF. The CDR3 bases are TGTGCCAGCAGTTCGTCGACAGGGGGAAACGGGGAGCTGTTTTTT. The chain uses TRBV6-5 and TRBJ2-2, with TRBD1 identical over 9 bases. Trimming cost V 4 bases and J 7 bases; bases outside gene matches: 7. The CDR3 sequence is 15 residues long. Per the germline V gene, CDR1 is MNHEY and CDR2 is SVGAGI.

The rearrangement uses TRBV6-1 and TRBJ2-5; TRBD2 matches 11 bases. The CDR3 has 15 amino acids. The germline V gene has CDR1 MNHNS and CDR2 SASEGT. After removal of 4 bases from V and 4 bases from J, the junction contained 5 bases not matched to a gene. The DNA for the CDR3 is TGTGCCAGCAGTGTGAGTAGCGGGAGGGTAGAGACCCAGTACTTC. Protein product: CASSVSSGRVETQYF.

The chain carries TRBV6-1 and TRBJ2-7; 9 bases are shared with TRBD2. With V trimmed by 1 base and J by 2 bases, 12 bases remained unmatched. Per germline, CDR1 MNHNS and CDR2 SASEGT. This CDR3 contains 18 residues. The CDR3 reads CASSEGPTGLASTYEQYF. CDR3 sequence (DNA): TGTGCCAGCAGTGAAGGGCCGACTGGACTAGCGTCGACCTACGAGCAGTACTTC.

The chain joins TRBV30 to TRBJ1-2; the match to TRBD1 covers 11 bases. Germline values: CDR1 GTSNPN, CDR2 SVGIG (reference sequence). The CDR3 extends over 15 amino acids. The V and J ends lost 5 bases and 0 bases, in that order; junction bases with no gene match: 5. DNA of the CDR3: TGTGCCTGGGACCGGGACAGGGGGACTAACTATGGCTACACCTTC. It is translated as CAWDRDRGTNYGYTF. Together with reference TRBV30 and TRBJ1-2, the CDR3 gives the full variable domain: SQTIHQWPATLVQPVGSPLSLECTVEGTSNPNLYWYRQAAGRGLQLLFYSVGIGQISSEVPQNLSASRPQDRQFILSSKKLLLSDSGFYLCAWDRDRGTNYGYTFGSGTRLTVV.

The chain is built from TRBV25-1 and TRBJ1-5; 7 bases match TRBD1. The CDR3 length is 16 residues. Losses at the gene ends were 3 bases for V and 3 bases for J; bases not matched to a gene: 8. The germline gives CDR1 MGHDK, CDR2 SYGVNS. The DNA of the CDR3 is TGTGCCAGCAGTGACCCCGACAGGGCTCTCAATCAGCCCCAGCATTTT. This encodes CASSDPDRALNQPQHF. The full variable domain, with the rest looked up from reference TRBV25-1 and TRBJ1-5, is EADIYQTPRYLVIGTGKKITLECSQTMGHDKMYWYQQDPGMELHLIHYSYGVNSTEKGDLSSESTVSRIRTEHFPLTLESARPSHTSQYLCASSDPDRALNQPQHFGDGTRLSIL.

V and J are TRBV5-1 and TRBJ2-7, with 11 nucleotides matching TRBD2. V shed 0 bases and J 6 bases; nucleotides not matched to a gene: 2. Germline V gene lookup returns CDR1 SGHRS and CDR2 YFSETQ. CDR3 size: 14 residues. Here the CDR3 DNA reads TGCGCCAGCAGCTTGGTTAGCGGGAGGGGCGAGCAGTACTTC. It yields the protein CASSLVSGRGEQYF.

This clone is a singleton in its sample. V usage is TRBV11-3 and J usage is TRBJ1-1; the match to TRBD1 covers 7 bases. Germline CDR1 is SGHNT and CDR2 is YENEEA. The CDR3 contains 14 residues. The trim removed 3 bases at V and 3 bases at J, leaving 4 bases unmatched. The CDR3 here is CASSLAGTDTEAFF. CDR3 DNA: TGTGCCAGCAGCTTGGCCGGGACAGACACTGAAGCTTTCTTT.

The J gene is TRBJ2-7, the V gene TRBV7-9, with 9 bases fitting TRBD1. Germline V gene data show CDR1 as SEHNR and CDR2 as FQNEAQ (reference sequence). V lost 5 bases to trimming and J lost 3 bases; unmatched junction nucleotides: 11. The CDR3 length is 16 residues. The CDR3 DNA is TGTGCCAGCAGCCCGTCAGCCGGGACAGGGATCTACGAGCAGTACTTC. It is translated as CASSPSAGTGIYEQYF.

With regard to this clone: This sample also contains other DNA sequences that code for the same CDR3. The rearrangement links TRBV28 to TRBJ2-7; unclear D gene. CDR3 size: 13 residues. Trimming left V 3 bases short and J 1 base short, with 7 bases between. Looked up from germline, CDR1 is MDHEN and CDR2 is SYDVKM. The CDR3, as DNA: TGTGCCAGCAGTTTTGGCAGTTCCTACGAGCAGTACTTC. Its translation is CASSFGSSYEQYF.

The chain's CDR3 is CASSSRMWQGGNTDTQYF. As DNA, the CDR3 is TGTGCCAGCAGCTCAAGGATGTGGCAGGGTGGGAACACAGATACGCAGTATTTT. This chain joins TRBV7-2 and TRBJ2-3, with D possibly matching TRBD1 (5 bases). This CDR3 region has 18 residues. Looked up from germline, CDR1 is SGHTA and CDR2 is FQGNSA. Trimming removed 4 bases at V and 2 bases at J, with 22 bases between. The variable domain in full, with the rest retrieved from reference TRBV7-2 and TRBJ2-3, is GAGVSQSPSNKVTEKGKDVELRCDPISGHTALYWYRQSLGQGLEFLIYFQGNSAPDKSGLPSDRFSAERTGGSVSTLTIQRTQQEDSAVYLCASSSRMWQGGNTDTQYFGPGTRLTVL.

The CDR3 loop reads CSVDTLMNTEAFF. For the CDR3, the DNA is TGCAGCGTTGACACGCTAATGAACACTGAAGCTTTCTTT. The chain uses TRBV29-1 and TRBJ1-1; D is uncertain. Looked up from germline, CDR1 is SQVTM and CDR2 is ANQGSEA. The CDR3 has 13 amino acids. Between the trimmed V and J ends, which lost 3 bases and 0 bases, there was a span of 8 bases.

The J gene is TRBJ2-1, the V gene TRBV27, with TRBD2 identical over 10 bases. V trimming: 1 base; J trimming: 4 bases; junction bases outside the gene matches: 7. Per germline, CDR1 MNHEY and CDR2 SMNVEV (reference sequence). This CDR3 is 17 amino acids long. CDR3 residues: CASSLFPGTSEYNEQFF. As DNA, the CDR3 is TGTGCCAGCAGTTTATTCCCTGGGACTAGCGAGTACAATGAGCAGTTCTTC.

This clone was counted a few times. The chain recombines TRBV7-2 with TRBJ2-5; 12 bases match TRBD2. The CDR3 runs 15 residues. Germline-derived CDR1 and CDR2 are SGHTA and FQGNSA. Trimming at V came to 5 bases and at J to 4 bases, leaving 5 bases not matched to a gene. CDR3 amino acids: CASSPLAGGLETQYF. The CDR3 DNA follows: TGTGCCAGCAGCCCGCTAGCGGGAGGGTTAGAGACCCAGTACTTC.

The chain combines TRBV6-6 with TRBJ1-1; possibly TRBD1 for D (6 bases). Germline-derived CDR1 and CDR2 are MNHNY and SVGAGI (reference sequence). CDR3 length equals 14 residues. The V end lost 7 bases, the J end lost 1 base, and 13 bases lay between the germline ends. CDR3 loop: CASTGTTANTEAFF. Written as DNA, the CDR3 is TGTGCCAGCACGGGGACAACAGCGAACACTGAAGCTTTCTTT.

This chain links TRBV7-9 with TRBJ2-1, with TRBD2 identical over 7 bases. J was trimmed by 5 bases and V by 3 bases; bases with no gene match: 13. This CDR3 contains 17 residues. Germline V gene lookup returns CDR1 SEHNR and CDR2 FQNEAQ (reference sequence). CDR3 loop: CASSFHLYGGRDNEQFF. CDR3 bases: TGTGCCAGCAGCTTTCACTTGTACGGCGGGAGAGACAATGAGCAGTTCTTC.

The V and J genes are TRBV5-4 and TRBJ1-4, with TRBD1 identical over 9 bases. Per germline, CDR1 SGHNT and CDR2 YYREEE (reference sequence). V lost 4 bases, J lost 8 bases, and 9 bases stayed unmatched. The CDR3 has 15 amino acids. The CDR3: CASSPGQGTREKLFF. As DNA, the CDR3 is TGTGCCAGCAGCCCAGGACAGGGGACGAGGGAAAAACTGTTTTTT.

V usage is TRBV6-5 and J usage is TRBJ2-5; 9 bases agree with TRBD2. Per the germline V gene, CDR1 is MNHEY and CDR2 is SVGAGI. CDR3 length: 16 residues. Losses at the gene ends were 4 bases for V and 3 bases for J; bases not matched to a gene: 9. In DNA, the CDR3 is TGTGCCAGCAGTTCCCATCGGACTAGCGAAAAAGAGACCCAGTACTTC. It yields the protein CASSSHRTSEKETQYF.

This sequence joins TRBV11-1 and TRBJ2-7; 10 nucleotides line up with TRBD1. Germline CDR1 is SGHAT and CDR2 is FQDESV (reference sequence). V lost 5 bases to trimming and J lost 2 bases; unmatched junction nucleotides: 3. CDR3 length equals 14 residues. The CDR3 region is CASSRDRGAYEQYF. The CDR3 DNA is TGTGCCAGCAGCCGGGACAGGGGAGCCTACGAGCAGTACTTC.

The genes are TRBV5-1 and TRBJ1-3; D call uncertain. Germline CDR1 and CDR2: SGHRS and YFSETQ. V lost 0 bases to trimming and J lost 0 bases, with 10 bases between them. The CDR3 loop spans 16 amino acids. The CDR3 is CASSLGSSSSGNTIYF. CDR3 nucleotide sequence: TGCGCCAGCAGCTTGGGATCCTCCAGCTCTGGAAACACCATATATTTT. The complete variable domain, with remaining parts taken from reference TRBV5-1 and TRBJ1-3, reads KAGVTQTPRYLIKTRGQQVTLSCSPISGHRSVSWYQQTPGQGLQFLFEYFSETQRNKGNFPGRFSGRQFSNSRSEMNVSTLELGDSALYLCASSLGSSSSGNTIYFGEGSWLTVV.

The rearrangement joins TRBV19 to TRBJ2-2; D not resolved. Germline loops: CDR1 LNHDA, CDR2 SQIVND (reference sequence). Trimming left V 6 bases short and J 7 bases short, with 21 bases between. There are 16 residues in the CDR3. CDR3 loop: CASRTLGFVWVGELFF. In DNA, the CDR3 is TGTGCCAGTAGGACACTCGGATTTGTTTGGGTCGGGGAGCTGTTTTTT.

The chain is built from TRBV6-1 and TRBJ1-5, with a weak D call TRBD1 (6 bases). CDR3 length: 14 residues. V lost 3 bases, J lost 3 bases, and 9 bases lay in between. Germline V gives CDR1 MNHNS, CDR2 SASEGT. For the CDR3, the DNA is TGTGCCAGCAGTGATTGGACAGTCAATCAGCCCCAGCATTTT. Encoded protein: CASSDWTVNQPQHF.

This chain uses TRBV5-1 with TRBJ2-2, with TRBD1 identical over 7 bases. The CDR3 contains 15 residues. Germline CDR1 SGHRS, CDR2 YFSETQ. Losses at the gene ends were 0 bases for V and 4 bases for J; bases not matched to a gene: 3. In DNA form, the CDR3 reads TGCGCCAGCAGCTTGGCGACAGGGATCACCGGGGAGCTGTTTTTT. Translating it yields CASSLATGITGELFF. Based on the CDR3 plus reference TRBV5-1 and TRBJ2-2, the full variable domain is KAGVTQTPRYLIKTRGQQVTLSCSPISGHRSVSWYQQTPGQGLQFLFEYFSETQRNKGNFPGRFSGRQFSNSRSEMNVSTLELGDSALYLCASSLATGITGELFFGEGSRLTVL.

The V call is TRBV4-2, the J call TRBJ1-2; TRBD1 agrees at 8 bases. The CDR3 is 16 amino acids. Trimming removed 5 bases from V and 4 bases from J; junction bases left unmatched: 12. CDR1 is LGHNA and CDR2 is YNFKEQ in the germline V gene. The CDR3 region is CASSRRQGADSYGYTF. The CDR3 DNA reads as TGTGCCAGCAGCAGGAGGCAGGGGGCGGATAGCTATGGCTACACCTTC.

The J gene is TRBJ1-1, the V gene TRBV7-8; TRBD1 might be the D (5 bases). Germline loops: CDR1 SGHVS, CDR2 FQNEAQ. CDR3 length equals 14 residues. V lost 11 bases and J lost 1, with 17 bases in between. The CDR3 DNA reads TGTGCCGTCCGGGGGACCGGGAAGAACACTGAAGCTTTCTTT. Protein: CAVRGTGKNTEAFF.

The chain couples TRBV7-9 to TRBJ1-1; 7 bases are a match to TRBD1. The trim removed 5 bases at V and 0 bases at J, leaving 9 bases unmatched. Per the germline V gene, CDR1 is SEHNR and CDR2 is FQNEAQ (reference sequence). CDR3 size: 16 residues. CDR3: CASSGRDRTLNTEAFF. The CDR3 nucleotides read TGTGCCAGCAGCGGCAGGGACAGAACCCTGAACACTGAAGCTTTCTTT.